The subject of this entry is one T cell receptor beta chain. The antigen is undetermined. This record comes from a study of T cell responses to AZD1222 COVID-19 vaccine. General observations from the study: Within unmutated variant regions lay the reported targets of nearly half of spike-specific TCRs.

The CDR3 is 12 amino acids. CDR1 and CDR2 from the germline V gene are LNHDA and SQIVND (reference sequence). V dropped 9 bases and J dropped 7; count of bases not matched to a gene: 1. Measured with immunoSEQ multiplex PCR; TCRdb has only the in-frame clones, and not every one. Among roughly 150,000 clones listed, 75% to 95% were seen once. This sequence was found in an adult in good health. The material sequenced was peripheral blood, taken on day 0 of AZD1222 vaccination. The chain uses TRBV19 and TRBJ1-6; TRBD1 aligns across 9 bases. The CDR3 sequence: CASGQGNSPLHF. CDR3 bases: TGTGCCAGCGGACAGGGGAATTCACCCCTCCACTTT.